This passage covers 32 T cell receptor beta chains from one sample sequenced in a study of blood T cell repertoires in COVID-19. Libraries were prepared by immunoSEQ multiplex PCR; TCRdb keeps only in-frame clonotypes and omits some of them. The data show roughly 380,000 clones, less than 90% seen once. The sample was PBMCs or T cells enriched from blood (not recorded which). These receptor sequences come from a woman aged 25 to 39 who had recovered from COVID-19.

The J gene is TRBJ2-7, the V gene TRBV28, with 10 positions matching TRBD1. Trimming took 6 bases from V and 3 from J; bases not matched to a gene: 11. Per germline, CDR1 MDHEN and CDR2 SYDVKM. The CDR3 spans 16 residues. DNA of the CDR3: TGTGCCAGCAGGTTACATCGCGGGACAGGGGACTACGAGCAGTACTTC. Translated, it gives CASRLHRGTGDYEQYF. Looking up the rest from reference TRBV28 and TRBJ2-7 gives the full variable domain: DVKVTQSSRYLVKRTGEKVFLECVQDMDHENMFWYRQDPGLGLRLIYFSYDVKMKEKGDIPEGYSVSREKKERFSLILESASTNQTSMYLCASRLHRGTGDYEQYFGPGTRLTVT.

The chain combines TRBV20-1 with TRBJ1-3; TRBD1 is a possible D gene (5 bases). Germline V gives CDR1 DFQATT, CDR2 SNEGSKA (reference sequence). The CDR3 consists of 13 residues. V lost 3 bases and J lost 3, with 9 bases in between. CDR3 in amino acids: CSASADNGNTIYF. Written as DNA, the CDR3 is TGCAGTGCTAGTGCGGACAATGGAAACACCATATATTTT.

The chain joins TRBV4-1 to TRBJ2-3; the match to TRBD2 covers 9 bases. The V and J ends lost 2 bases and 7 bases, in that order; junction bases with no gene match: 1. The CDR3 sequence is 13 residues long. Germline V lookup: CDR1 MGHRA, CDR2 YSYEKL. The chain's CDR3 is CASSQLAGNTQYF. CDR3 DNA: TGCGCCAGCAGCCAACTAGCGGGGAATACGCAGTATTTT.

This chain joins TRBV11-2 and TRBJ2-2; 12 nucleotides agree with TRBD2. V was pared by 4 bases and J by 0 bases, with 9 bases of the junction left unmatched. The CDR3 totals 19 residues. Germline V CDR1 and CDR2: SGHAT, FQNNGV. CDR3 region: CASSSRRTSGVANTGELFF. CDR3 in DNA: TGTGCCAGCAGCTCCCGTCGGACTAGCGGGGTTGCGAACACCGGGGAGCTGTTTTTT.

The rearrangement joins TRBV5-1 to TRBJ2-5; D not resolved. V dropped 1 base and J dropped 4 bases, with 8 bases sitting between them. The CDR3 totals 13 residues. Germline-derived CDR1 and CDR2 are SGHRS and YFSETQ. Written as DNA, the CDR3 is TGCGCCAGCAGCTTGTACGGGTTAGAGACCCAGTACTTC. It yields the protein CASSLYGLETQYF. Together with reference TRBV5-1 and TRBJ2-5, the CDR3 gives the full variable domain: KAGVTQTPRYLIKTRGQQVTLSCSPISGHRSVSWYQQTPGQGLQFLFEYFSETQRNKGNFPGRFSGRQFSNSRSEMNVSTLELGDSALYLCASSLYGLETQYFGPGTRLLVL.

This clone was seen a handful of times. V gene TRBV12-3 or TRBV12-4 combines with J gene TRBJ1-2, with no clear D. The CDR3 is 11 amino acids. Deletions cut 5 bases from V and 7 bases from J, with 8 bases between. CDR3 nucleotides: TGTGCCAGCAGTGGGTGGAGTGGCTACACCTTC. Translating it yields CASSGWSGYTF.

The chain's CDR3 is CASFRTGGSYEQYF. For the CDR3, the DNA is TGTGCCAGCTTCCGTACAGGGGGCTCCTACGAGCAGTACTTC. The chain has TRBV18 and TRBJ2-7; 8 bases fit TRBD1. The CDR3 runs to 14 residues. Per the germline V gene, CDR1 is KGHSH and CDR2 is LQKENI. After removal of 7 bases from V and 0 bases from J, the junction contained 5 bases not matched to a gene.

This clone was counted only a few times. The chain joins TRBV19 to TRBJ1-1; TRBD1 aligns across 10 bases. Germline assignment: CDR1 LNHDA and CDR2 SQIVND (reference sequence). The CDR3 length is 19 residues. The V segment lost 6 bases and the J segment 3 bases; nucleotides outside the gene matches: 19. This CDR3 is CASSSQALDRGRIDTEAFF. CDR3 in DNA: TGTGCCAGTAGCTCACAGGCTCTAGACAGGGGGCGGATTGACACTGAAGCTTTCTTT.

This clone was found a few times. In DNA, the CDR3 is TGTGCCAGCCCCTCAGGGGGCTGTAAGGACACTGAAGCTTTCTTT. Amino acids: CASPSGGCKDTEAFF. The chain combines TRBV25-1 with TRBJ1-1; 8 nucleotides line up with TRBD1. The CDR3 length is 15 residues. J was trimmed by 3 bases and V by 8 bases; bases with no gene match: 11. Germline CDR1 and CDR2: MGHDK and SYGVNS.

J is TRBJ1-4 and V is TRBV5-4; D is undetermined. CDR3 length: 14 residues. V shed 1 base and J shed 2 bases, with 6 bases lying between them. Germline loops: CDR1 SGHNT, CDR2 YYREEE (reference sequence). CDR3 sequence (DNA): TGTGCCAGCAGCTTGAAGGAGACTAATGAAAAACTGTTTTTT. Amino acid sequence: CASSLKETNEKLFF. The entire variable domain, with the rest obtained from reference TRBV5-4 and TRBJ1-4, is as follows: ETGVTQSPTHLIKTRGQQVTLRCSSQSGHNTVSWYQQALGQGPQFIFQYYREEENGRGNFPPRFSGLQFPNYSSELNVNALELDDSALYLCASSLKETNEKLFFGSGTQLSVL.

This chain links TRBV7-8 with TRBJ2-2; D is perhaps TRBD2 (6 bases). The CDR3 contains 15 residues. The V end lost 0 bases, the J end lost 8 bases, and 13 bases lay between the germline ends. Germline V lookup: CDR1 SGHVS, CDR2 FQNEAQ. The CDR3 nucleotides are TGTGCCAGCAGCTTAGCGCAGGGACTGTCGGGGGAGCTGTTTTTT. Translated: CASSLAQGLSGELFF.

The rearrangement uses TRBV2 and TRBJ2-2, with D perhaps TRBD2 (7 bases). Trimming removed 8 bases from V and 1 base from J, with 11 bases in between. In germline, CDR1 is SNHLY, CDR2 FYNNEI. This CDR3 is 14 amino acids long. CDR3 sequence: CASRGAENTGELFF. The CDR3 DNA sequence: TGTGCCAGCCGGGGGGCGGAGAACACCGGGGAGCTGTTTTTT.

The gene calls are TRBV7-2 and TRBJ1-2, with a weak D call TRBD1 (5 bases). Looked up from germline, CDR1 is SGHTA and CDR2 is FQGNSA. The ends were cut back, 5 bases at V and 7 bases at J, with 20 bases in the middle. The CDR3 length is 15 residues. CDR3 nucleotides: TGTGCCAGCAGCCCAGACAGCTTCAGCACCCCTGGCTACACCTTC. This sequence encodes CASSPDSFSTPGYTF.

V usage is TRBV28 and J usage is TRBJ2-2, with D perhaps TRBD1 (6 bases). V was cut by 6 bases and J by 6 bases, with 11 bases left in between. The CDR3 has 13 amino acids. Per germline, CDR1 MDHEN and CDR2 SYDVKM. The CDR3 sequence: CASSPGVAGELFF. The CDR3, as DNA: TGTGCCAGCAGCCCAGGGGTTGCCGGGGAGCTGTTTTTT.

This chain links TRBV27 with TRBJ2-3; 11 bases align to TRBD2. Trimming removed 4 bases from V and 6 bases from J; junction bases left unmatched: 3. The germline V gene encodes CDR1 MNHEY and CDR2 SMNVEV (reference sequence). The CDR3 totals 14 residues. CDR3: CASSWVAGGDTQYF. Written as DNA, the CDR3 is TGTGCCAGCAGTTGGGTAGCGGGGGGGGATACGCAGTATTTT.

The CDR3 coding sequence is TGTGCCAGCAGTTACACGAGGCCCACCGGGGAGCTGTTTTTT. Translation: CASSYTRPTGELFF. V is TRBV6-6 and J is TRBJ2-2; D call uncertain. V was cut by 2 bases and J by 4 bases, with 8 bases left in between. In germline, CDR1 is MNHNY, CDR2 SVGAGI (reference sequence). This CDR3 has 14 residues.

The DNA of the CDR3 is TGCGCCAGCAGCCAAGAGGGGGGTAGGGACAGCAACTATGGCTACACCTTC. This codes for CASSQEGGRDSNYGYTF. The chain has TRBV4-1 and TRBJ1-2; 7 bases match TRBD1. The CDR3 contains 17 residues. V lost 0 bases and J lost 2; bases outside the gene matches: 9. Germline values: CDR1 MGHRA, CDR2 YSYEKL.

The chain is built from TRBV5-1 and TRBJ2-7; possibly TRBD2 for D (6 bases). Germline V gene data show CDR1 as SGHRS and CDR2 as YFSETQ. Between the trimmed V and J ends, which lost 0 bases and 4 bases, there was a span of 17 bases. The CDR3 covers 16 residues. The CDR3 bases are TGCGCCAGCAGCTTGGAGGAGGGGACGGGGTGGTACGAGCAGTACTTC. Its translation: CASSLEEGTGWYEQYF.

The chain recombines TRBV28 with TRBJ2-1, with TRBD2 identical over 8 bases. Germline CDR1 and CDR2: MDHEN and SYDVKM. The CDR3 extends over 15 amino acids. The trim removed 3 bases at V and 8 bases at J, leaving 9 bases unmatched. As DNA, the CDR3 is TGTGCCAGCAGTTTTTTCAGCGGGAGTCAGGATGAGCAGTTCTTC. Its translation is CASSFFSGSQDEQFF.

Only one count was recorded for this clone. The chain has TRBV27 and TRBJ1-1; D not certain. The germline gives CDR1 MNHEY, CDR2 SMNVEV (reference sequence). V gave up 5 bases and J gave up 3 bases, with 13 bases separating them. The CDR3 is made up of 14 amino acids. CDR3 protein: CASSPRGGHTEAFF. The CDR3 coding sequence is TGTGCCAGCAGTCCCCGGGGAGGGCACACTGAAGCTTTCTTT.

This clone appeared a few times. The rearrangement joins TRBV7-6 to TRBJ1-5; D perhaps matches TRBD1 (6 bases). Germline CDR1 reads SGHVS; CDR2 reads FNYEAQ. Trimming shortened V by 3 bases and J by 6 bases, and 9 bases separated the two germline ends. The CDR3 runs 13 residues. The CDR3 DNA sequence: TGTGCCAGCAGCTTGGACAGTTCTCAGCCCCAGCATTTT. Its translation is CASSLDSSQPQHF.

The V call is TRBV30, the J call TRBJ2-7, with D possibly TRBD1 on 6 matching bases. Germline CDR1 is GTSNPN and CDR2 is SVGIG (reference sequence). V lost 3 bases to trimming and J lost 6 bases, with 12 bases between them. The CDR3 runs to 12 residues. The CDR3 DNA is TGTGCCTGGAGCGCACAGGGCGGCGAGCAGTACTTC. Its translation: CAWSAQGGEQYF.

The rearrangement links TRBV29-1 to TRBJ1-2, with TRBD1 identical over 9 bases. The germline CDR1 and CDR2 sequences are SQVTM and ANQGSEA. J gave up 7 bases and V 7 bases, and 4 bases lay outside the gene matches. The CDR3 spans 11 residues. The CDR3 bases are TGCAGCGCCGGGACAGGGTTTGGCTACACCTTC. It specifies CSAGTGFGYTF.

As DNA, the CDR3 is TGTGCCAGCAGCCAGGGGAGGAACTCCGGAAACACCATATATTTT. Translating gives CASSQGRNSGNTIYF. The chain employs TRBV14 and TRBJ1-3; no clear D gene. V was trimmed by 3 bases and J by 4 bases, leaving 13 bases between them. From germline, CDR1 is SGHDN and CDR2 FVKESK. The CDR3 is 15 amino acids.

The CDR3 reads CASSWGPLQGTGNTIYF. The CDR3 DNA reads as TGTGCCAGCAGTTGGGGCCCCCTACAGGGTACTGGAAACACCATATATTTT. The chain has TRBV28 and TRBJ1-3, with a possible D match to TRBD1 (6 bases). Germline V gives CDR1 MDHEN, CDR2 SYDVKM. The CDR3 spans 17 residues. Trimming cost V 4 bases and J 2 bases, with 18 bases left between them.

The genes are TRBV15 and TRBJ2-7; TRBD2 agrees at 8 bases. V dropped 3 bases and J dropped 1; count of bases not matched to a gene: 11. In germline, CDR1 is LNHNV, CDR2 YYDKDF (reference sequence). This CDR3 has 17 residues. CDR3 bases: TGTGCCACCAGCAGGCATAGCGGGGCTCCAGGGTCCTACGAGCAGTACTTC. Amino acid sequence: CATSRHSGAPGSYEQYF.

DNA for the CDR3: TGTGCCAGCAGCCACAGGGGGCTGAGCTACGAGCAGTACTTC. As protein: CASSHRGLSYEQYF. The gene calls are TRBV3-1 (or the pseudogene TRBV3-2) and TRBJ2-7; 8 bases align to TRBD1. CDR1 and CDR2 (germline): LGHDT, YNNKEL (reference sequence). Germline trimming cut 3 bases from V and 3 bases from J; bases unmatched to any gene: 4. This CDR3 contains 14 residues.

V gene TRBV5-1 combines with J gene TRBJ2-2, with a possible D match to TRBD2 (6 bases). Deletions cut 0 bases from V and 4 bases from J, with 19 bases between. Germline assignment: CDR1 SGHRS and CDR2 YFSETQ. CDR3 size: 18 residues. CDR3: CASSLVGSRLASTGELFF. The CDR3 nucleotides read TGCGCCAGCAGCTTGGTGGGGTCGAGGCTAGCGAGCACCGGGGAGCTGTTTTTT.

The V gene is TRBV28, the J gene TRBJ2-7; D gene ambiguous. Trimming cost V 1 base and J 6 bases, with 4 bases left between them. The CDR3 has 11 residues. The V gene's germline CDR1 is MDHEN and CDR2 SYDVKM. The CDR3 region has the DNA TGTGCCAGCAGTTTATCACTCGAGCAGTACTTC. As protein: CASSLSLEQYF.

The rearrangement joins TRBV7-9 to TRBJ2-1; 7 bases are shared with TRBD2. The CDR3 spans 16 residues. Trimming cost V 1 base and J 4 bases; bases outside gene matches: 7. Germline CDR1 SEHNR, CDR2 FQNEAQ (reference sequence). DNA of the CDR3: TGTGCCAGCAGCTTAGGGCCTAGCGGCCAGTACAATGAGCAGTTCTTC. Its protein product is CASSLGPSGQYNEQFF.

V and J are TRBV5-6 and TRBJ1-4; no definite D call. With 2 bases removed from V and 8 bases from J, the gap between germline ends came to 13 bases. CDR1 and CDR2 (germline): SGHDT, YYEEEE. This CDR3 is built from 14 residues. The CDR3, as DNA: TGTGCCAGCAGCTTACCCGGGGTCCAGGAAAAACTGTTTTTT. This translates into CASSLPGVQEKLFF.

The genes are TRBV5-4 and TRBJ2-1; D might be TRBD1 (6 bases). V lost 8 bases, J lost 3 bases, and 12 bases lay in between. The CDR3 is 13 amino acids. Germline CDR1 is SGHNT and CDR2 is YYREEE (reference sequence). The CDR3 DNA is TGTGCCAGTTTCCGACAGGACTACAATGAGCAGTTCTTC. Translation: CASFRQDYNEQFF.